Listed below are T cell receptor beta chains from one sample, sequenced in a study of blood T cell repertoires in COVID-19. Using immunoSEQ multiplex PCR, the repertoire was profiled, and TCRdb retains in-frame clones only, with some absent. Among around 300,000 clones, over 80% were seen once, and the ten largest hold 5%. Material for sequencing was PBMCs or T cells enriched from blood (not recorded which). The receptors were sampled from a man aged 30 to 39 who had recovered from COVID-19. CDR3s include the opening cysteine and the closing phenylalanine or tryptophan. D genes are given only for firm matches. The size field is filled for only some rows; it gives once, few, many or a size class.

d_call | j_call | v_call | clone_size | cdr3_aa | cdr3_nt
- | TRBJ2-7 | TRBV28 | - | CASRPDDSRVYEQYF | TGTGCCAGCAGGCCCGACGACAGTAGGGTCTACGAGCAGTACTTC
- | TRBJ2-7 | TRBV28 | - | CASSPGYEQYF | TGTGCCAGCAGTCCCGGCTACGAGCAGTACTTC
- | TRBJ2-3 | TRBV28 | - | CASTSLGAADTQYF | TGTGCCAGCACCTCCCTGGGGGCAGCAGATACGCAGTATTTT
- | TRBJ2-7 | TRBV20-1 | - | CSAGRSYEQYF | TGCAGTGCGGGCAGATCCTACGAGCAGTACTTC
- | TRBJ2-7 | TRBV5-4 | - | CASSPTGVLTYEQYF | TGTGCCAGCAGCCCGACGGGGGTACTGACGTACGAGCAGTACTTC
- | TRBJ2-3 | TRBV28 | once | CASSPRGAGTDTQYF | TGTGCCAGCAGTCCCAGGGGTGCGGGCACAGATACGCAGTATTTT
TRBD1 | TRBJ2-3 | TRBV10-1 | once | CASSDRADRVSTDTQYF | TGCGCCAGCAGTGACCGTGCTGACAGGGTCTCCACAGATACGCAGTATTTT
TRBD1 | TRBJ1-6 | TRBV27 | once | CASSWTGGNSPLHF | TGTGCCAGCAGTTGGACAGGGGGTAATTCACCCCTCCACTTT
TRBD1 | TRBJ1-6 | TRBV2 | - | CASSAVRDRGNSPLHF | TGTGCCAGCAGTGCTGTGCGGGACAGGGGTAATTCACCCCTCCACTTT
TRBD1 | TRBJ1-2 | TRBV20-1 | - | CSASQTGRGGYTF | TGCAGTGCCAGTCAGACAGGGAGAGGCGGCTACACCTTC
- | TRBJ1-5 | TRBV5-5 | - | CASSLVGAGNQPQHF | TGTGCCAGCAGCTTGGTGGGGGCTGGCAATCAGCCCCAGCATTTT
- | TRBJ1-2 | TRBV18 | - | CASSPPGHSYGYTF | TGTGCCAGCTCACCACCTGGACACAGCTATGGCTACACCTTC
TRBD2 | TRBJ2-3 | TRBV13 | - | CASSLGLAGVWGTQYF | TGTGCCAGCAGCTTAGGACTAGCGGGGGTTTGGGGTACGCAGTATTTT
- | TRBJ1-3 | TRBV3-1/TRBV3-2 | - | CASSLDRDSGNTIYF | TGTGCCAGCAGCCTCGACAGAGACTCTGGAAACACCATATATTTT
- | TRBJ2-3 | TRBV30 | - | CAWSTNADTQYF | TGTGCCTGGAGTACTAATGCAGATACGCAGTATTTT
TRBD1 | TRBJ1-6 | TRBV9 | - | CASSVDRGQNSPLHF | TGTGCCAGCAGCGTAGACAGGGGGCAAAATTCACCCCTCCACTTT
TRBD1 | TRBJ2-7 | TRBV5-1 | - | CASSWDRGTTYEQYF | TGCGCCAGCAGCTGGGACAGGGGGACTACCTACGAGCAGTACTTC
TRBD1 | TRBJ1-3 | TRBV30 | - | CAWSLDRSLSGNTIYF | TGTGCCTGGAGCCTGGACAGGAGCTTATCTGGAAACACCATATATTTT
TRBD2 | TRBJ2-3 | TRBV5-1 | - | CASSRGTSGMRQGDTQYF | TGCGCCAGCAGCCGCGGGACTAGCGGGATGCGACAGGGGGATACGCAGTATTTT
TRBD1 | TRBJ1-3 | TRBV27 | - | CASSPQGGLGNTIYF | TGTGCCAGCAGTCCCCAAGGGGGCTTGGGAAACACCATATATTTT
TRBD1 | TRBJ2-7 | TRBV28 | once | CASSPPDREKYF | TGTGCCAGCAGTCCCCCGGACAGGGAGAAGTACTTC
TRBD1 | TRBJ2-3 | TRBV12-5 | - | CASGLGDRDTDTQYF | TGTGCTAGTGGTTTGGGGGACAGGGACACAGATACGCAGTATTTT
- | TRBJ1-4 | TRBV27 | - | CASSLWGDEKLFF | TGTGCCAGCAGTTTGTGGGGGGATGAAAAACTGTTTTTT
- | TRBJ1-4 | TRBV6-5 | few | CASSYEEREKLFF | TGTGCCAGCAGTTACGAGGAAAGGGAAAAACTGTTTTTT
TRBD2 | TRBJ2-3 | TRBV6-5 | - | CASRPPAGSTDTQYF | TGTGCCAGCAGACCCCCAGCGGGGTCCACAGATACGCAGTATTTT
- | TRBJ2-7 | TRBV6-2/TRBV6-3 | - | CASSLPGEGSYEQYF | TGTGCCAGCAGTTTACCGGGGGAAGGCTCCTACGAGCAGTACTTC
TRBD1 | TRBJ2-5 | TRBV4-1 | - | CASLTGVLETQYF | TGCGCCAGCCTGACAGGGGTTCTAGAGACCCAGTACTTC
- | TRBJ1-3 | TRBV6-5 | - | CATSTPRVHTIYF | TGTGCCACCTCTACCCCCAGGGTGCACACCATATATTTT
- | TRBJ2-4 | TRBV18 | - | CASSPPGTSGGLNIQYF | TGTGCCAGCTCACCACCGGGGACCTCAGGAGGGTTGAACATTCAGTACTTC
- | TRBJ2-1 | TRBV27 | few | CASWFRTGEQFF | TGTGCCAGCTGGTTCCGTACGGGTGAGCAGTTCTTC
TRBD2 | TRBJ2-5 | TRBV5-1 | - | CASSLGIRVLAGETQYF | TGCGCCAGCAGCTTGGGGATCCGGGTTCTAGCGGGGGAGACCCAGTACTTC
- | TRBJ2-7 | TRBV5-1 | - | CASSLATGEQYF | TGCGCCAGCAGCTTGGCAACTGGCGAGCAGTACTTC
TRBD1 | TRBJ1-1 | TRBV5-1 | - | CASSSGQGATEAFF | TGCGCCAGCAGCTCGGGACAGGGGGCGACTGAAGCTTTCTTT
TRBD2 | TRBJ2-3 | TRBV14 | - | CASSQEWTSGTQYF | TGTGCCAGCAGCCAAGAGTGGACTAGCGGAACGCAGTATTTT
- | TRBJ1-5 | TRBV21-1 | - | CASSKGGGQPQHF | TGTGCCAGCAGCAAAGGGGGCGGCCAGCCCCAGCATTTT
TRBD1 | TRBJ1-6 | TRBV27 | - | CASSLSRGGGSPLHF | TGTGCCAGCAGTTTATCGCGAGGGGGCGGTTCACCCCTCCACTTT
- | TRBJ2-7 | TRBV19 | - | CASSTGAGEQYF | TGTGCCAGTAGTACAGGGGCAGGCGAGCAGTACTTC
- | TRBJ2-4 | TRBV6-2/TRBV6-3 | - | CASSYEVGAAQYF | TGTGCCAGCAGTTACGAAGTGGGGGCGGCTCAGTACTTC
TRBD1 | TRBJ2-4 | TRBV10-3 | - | CAISESMAGTAAKNIQYF | TGTGCCATCAGTGAGTCGATGGCCGGGACAGCGGCCAAAAACATTCAGTACTTC
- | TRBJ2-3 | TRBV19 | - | CASSSSGVRTDTQYF | TGTGCCAGTAGTTCCTCAGGGGTTCGCACAGATACGCAGTATTTT
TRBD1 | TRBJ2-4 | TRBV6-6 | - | CASSNRQGFSKNIQYF | TGTGCCAGCAGCAACCGACAGGGGTTTAGCAAAAACATTCAGTACTTC
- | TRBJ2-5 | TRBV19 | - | CASSADRETQYF | TGTGCCAGTAGTGCGGACAGAGAGACCCAGTACTTC
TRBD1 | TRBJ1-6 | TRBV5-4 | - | CASSRPGQGSFSPLHF | TGTGCCAGCAGTAGACCGGGACAGGGGTCTTTTTCACCCCTCCACTTT
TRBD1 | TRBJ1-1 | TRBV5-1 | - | CASSSQPGGTANTEAFF | TGCGCCAGCAGCTCTCAACCCGGAGGGACAGCGAACACTGAAGCTTTCTTT
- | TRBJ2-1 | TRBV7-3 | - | CASSLKEQGQINEQFF | TGTGCCAGCAGCTTAAAGGAACAGGGACAAATCAATGAGCAGTTCTTC
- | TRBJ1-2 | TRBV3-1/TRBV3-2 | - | CASSQASVQVKTSNYGYTF | TGTGCCAGCAGCCAAGCATCGGTCCAGGTCAAGACCTCTAACTATGGCTACACCTTC
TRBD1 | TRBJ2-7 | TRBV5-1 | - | CASSRDRGTYEQYF | TGCGCCAGCAGCCGGGACAGGGGGACCTACGAGCAGTACTTC
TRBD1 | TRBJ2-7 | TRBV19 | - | CASSMDGTGVYEQYF | TGTGCCAGTAGTATGGACGGGACAGGGGTCTACGAGCAGTACTTC
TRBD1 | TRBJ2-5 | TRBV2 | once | CASSTGTGASWQYF | TGTGCCAGCAGTACCGGGACAGGGGCTTCATGGCAGTACTTC
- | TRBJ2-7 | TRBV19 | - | CASTPPRTGDYEQYF | TGTGCCAGTACCCCCCCAAGGACGGGAGACTACGAGCAGTACTTC
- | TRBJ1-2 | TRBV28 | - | CASSLRNRDPGYTF | TGTGCCAGCAGTTTAAGGAACAGGGATCCTGGCTACACCTTC
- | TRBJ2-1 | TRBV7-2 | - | CASSLGVSWDEQFF | TGTGCCAGCAGCTTAGGGGTTAGCTGGGATGAGCAGTTCTTC
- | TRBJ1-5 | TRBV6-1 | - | CASSEGLTDTQPQHF | TGTGCCAGCAGTGAAGGGTTAACAGACACTCAGCCCCAGCATTTT